This T cell receptor (beta chain) was observed in a study of neurological immune-mediated disorders. The CDR3 has 16 residues. The germline V gene has CDR1 MNHEY and CDR2 SVGAGI. V was clipped by 6 bases and J by 0 bases; unmatched bases: 9. TCRdb used MiXCR to reprocess the 5' RACE reads, holding one entry per CDR3 protein. This table has fewer than 50,000 distinct CDR3 sequences, 2.5% appearing once. The sample holds many counts of this clonotype. The sample was PBMCs. The V gene is TRBV6-5, the J gene TRBJ1-2; 8 nucleotides agree with TRBD1. The clonotype was recovered from a young man with multiple sclerosis. The CDR3 DNA follows: TGTGCCAGCAGCCAGACAGGGGCGCGGGCTAACTATGGCTACACCTTC. It is translated as CASSQTGARANYGYTF.